The clone carrying this T cell receptor (beta chain) appeared a few times. These data come from a study of identical twins. Template switching added a universal primer binding site, and final cDNA carried unique molecular identifiers. TCRdb used MiXCR to reprocess the 5' RACE reads, holding one entry per CDR3 protein. The profile shows a few hundred thousand distinct CDR3 sequences, roughly 9.5% of them singletons. Healthy Caucasians alone served as donors. Germline assignment: CDR1 LGHNA and CDR2 YNFKEQ. CDR3 length equals 16 residues. Trimming at V came to 0 bases and at J to 0 bases, leaving 3 bases not matched to a gene. The data were also submitted as part of a second study, on yellow fever vaccine responses in identical twins. That paper adds: Reportedly, twins' vaccine T cell responses looked partly convergent and partly personalized.

The chain employs TRBV4-2 and TRBJ2-3; TRBD2 matches at 7 bases. The sample comprised PBMCs. The source is a woman younger than 35 in good health. As DNA, the CDR3 is TGTGCCAGCAGCCAAGATGCGGGGGATAGCACAGATACGCAGTATTTT. It codes for CASSQDAGDSTDTQYF.